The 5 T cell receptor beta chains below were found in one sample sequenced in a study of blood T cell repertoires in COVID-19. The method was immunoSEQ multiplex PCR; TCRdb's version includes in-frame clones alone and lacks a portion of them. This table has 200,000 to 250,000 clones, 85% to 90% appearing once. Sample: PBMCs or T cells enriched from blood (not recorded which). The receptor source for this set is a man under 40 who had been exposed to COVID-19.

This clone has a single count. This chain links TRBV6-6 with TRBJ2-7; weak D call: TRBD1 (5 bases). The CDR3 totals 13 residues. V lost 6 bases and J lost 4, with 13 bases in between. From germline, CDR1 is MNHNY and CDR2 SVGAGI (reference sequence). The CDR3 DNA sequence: TGTGCCAGCAGCCTCACAGGCTCTTACGAGCAGTACTTC. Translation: CASSLTGSYEQYF.

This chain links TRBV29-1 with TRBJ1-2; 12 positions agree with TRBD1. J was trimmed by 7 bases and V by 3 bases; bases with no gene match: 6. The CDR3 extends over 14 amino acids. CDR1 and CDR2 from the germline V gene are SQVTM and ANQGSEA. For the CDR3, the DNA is TGCAGCGTTGAGGGACAGGGGGCGGTTAGTGGCTACACCTTC. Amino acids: CSVEGQGAVSGYTF.

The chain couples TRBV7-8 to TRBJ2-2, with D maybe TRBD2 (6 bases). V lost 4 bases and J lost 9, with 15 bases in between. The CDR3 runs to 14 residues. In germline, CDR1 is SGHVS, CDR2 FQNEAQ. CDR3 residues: CASSSSGPLRELFF. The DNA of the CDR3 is TGTGCCAGCAGCTCGAGCGGGCCCTTGAGGGAGCTGTTTTTT.

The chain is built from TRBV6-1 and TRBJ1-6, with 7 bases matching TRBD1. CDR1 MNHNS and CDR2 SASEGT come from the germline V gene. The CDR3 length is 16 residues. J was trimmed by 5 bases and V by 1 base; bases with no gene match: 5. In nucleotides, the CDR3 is TGTGCCAGCAGTGAAGTGTTGGGGACAGATAATTCACCCCTCCACTTT. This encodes CASSEVLGTDNSPLHF.

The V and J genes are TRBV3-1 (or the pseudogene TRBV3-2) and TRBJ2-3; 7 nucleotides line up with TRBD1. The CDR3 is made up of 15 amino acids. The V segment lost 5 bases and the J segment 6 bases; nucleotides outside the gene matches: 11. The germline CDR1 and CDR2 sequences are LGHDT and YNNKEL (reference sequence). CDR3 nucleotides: TGTGCCAGCAGCAGTACCGACAGGGTTGACGATACGCAGTATTTT. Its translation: CASSSTDRVDDTQYF.